This T cell receptor beta chain originates from a study of post-analysis software for immune sequencing data. Findings of the study overall: Patients used five TRBV segments, including TRBV5-6, TRBV5-1 and TRBV20-1, more often than controls.

CDR1 and CDR2 from the germline V gene are SGHRS and YFSETQ. Trimming shortened V by 10 bases and J by 9 bases, and 8 bases separated the two germline ends. This CDR3 comprises 8 residues. The table lists this clonotype with a few counts. The antigen remains unidentified. Included in the TCR beta cDNA libraries were unique molecular identifiers. Starting from around 0.96 to 9.9 million T cells, the study yielded approximately 500,000 cDNA molecules. TCRdb used MiXCR to reprocess the PCR reads, holding one entry per CDR3 protein. The sample shows about 540,000 distinct CDR3 sequences, around 34% of them seen only once.

The sequence derives from a girl under 18 with multiple sclerosis. V usage is TRBV5-1 and J usage is TRBJ2-7; D gene uncertain. Source material: blood. The CDR3 protein is CAPSRQYF. CDR3 DNA sequence: TGCGCCCCCTCGCGGCAGTACTTC. Full variable domain (outside the CDR3, taken from reference TRBV5-1 and TRBJ2-7): KAGVTQTPRYLIKTRGQQVTLSCSPISGHRSVSWYQQTPGQGLQFLFEYFSETQRNKGNFPGRFSGRQFSNSRSEMNVSTLELGDSALYLCAPSRQYFGPGTRLTVT.